This T cell receptor beta chain was captured by sequencing in a study of vaccination effects on CD4 cells after COVID-19. Turning to this clone: The target antigen is unknown. At one end, the junction sequence differs from germline, possibly due to a read error.

Under the ViraFEST assay, PBMC were stimulated with viral peptide pools so that antigen-specific CD4+ T cells expanded. Sequencing was performed afterwards. At the end of approximately 10 days of culture, CD4+ T cells were isolated. SARS-CoV-2 infected the person between March and December 2020, as confirmed by PCR. Culturing of under 2.5 million PBMC per well took place with about 10 IU/ml IL-2 and 9.5 to 10 ug/ml peptides. In the cultures, half the medium was exchanged for IL-2 medium on days 3 and 7. The CDR3 is made up of 13 amino acids. Germline CDR1 and CDR2: SEHNR and FQNEAQ (reference sequence). Repertoires were generated with immunoSEQ multiplex PCR, while TCRdb's copy carries only in-frame clones and drops some. Of 40,000 to 50,000 clones in the sample, around 74% were seen once.

V and J are TRBV7-9 and TRBJ2-7; a possible D gene is TRBD1 (6 bases). This material consisted of CD4+ T cells from PBMCs cultured with a peptide pool, taken before COVID-19 vaccination. The origin of this receptor is a human donor who had a prior SARS-CoV-2 infection. CDR3 in amino acids: CASRMDRTSPFQF. As DNA, the CDR3 is TGTGCCAGCAGGATGGACAGAACCTCCCCCTTCCAATTC.